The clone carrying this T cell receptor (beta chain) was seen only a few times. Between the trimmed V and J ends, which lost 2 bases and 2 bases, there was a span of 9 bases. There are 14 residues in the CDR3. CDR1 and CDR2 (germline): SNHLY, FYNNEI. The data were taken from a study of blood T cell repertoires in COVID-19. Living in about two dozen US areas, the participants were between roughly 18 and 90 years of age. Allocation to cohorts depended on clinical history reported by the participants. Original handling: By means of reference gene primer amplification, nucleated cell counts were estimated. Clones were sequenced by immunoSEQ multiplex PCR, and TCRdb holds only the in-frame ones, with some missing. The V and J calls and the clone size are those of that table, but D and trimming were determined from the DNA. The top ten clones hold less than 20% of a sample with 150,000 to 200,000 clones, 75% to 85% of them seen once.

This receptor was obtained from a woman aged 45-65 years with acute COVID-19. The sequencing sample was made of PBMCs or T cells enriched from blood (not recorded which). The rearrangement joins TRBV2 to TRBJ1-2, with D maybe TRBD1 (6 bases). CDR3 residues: CASSELGGNYGYTF. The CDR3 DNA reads TGTGCCAGCAGTGAACTAGGGGGAAACTATGGCTACACCTTC.